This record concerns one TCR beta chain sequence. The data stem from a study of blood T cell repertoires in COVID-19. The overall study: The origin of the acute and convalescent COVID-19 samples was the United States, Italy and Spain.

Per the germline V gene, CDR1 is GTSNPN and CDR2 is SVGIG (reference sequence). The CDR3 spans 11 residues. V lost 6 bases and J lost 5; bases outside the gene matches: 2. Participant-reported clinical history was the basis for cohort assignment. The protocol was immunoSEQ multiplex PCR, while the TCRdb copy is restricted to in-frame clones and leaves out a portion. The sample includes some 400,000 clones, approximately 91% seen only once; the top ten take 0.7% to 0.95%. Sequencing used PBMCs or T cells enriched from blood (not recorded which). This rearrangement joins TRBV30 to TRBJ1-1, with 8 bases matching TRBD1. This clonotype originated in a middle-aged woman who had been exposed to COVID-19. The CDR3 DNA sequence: TGTGCCTGCGACAGGGGAACTGAAGCTTTCTTT. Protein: CACDRGTEAFF.